The rows below give T cell receptor beta chains drawn from one sample of a study of spatial heterogeneity in lung cancer. TCRdb reprocessed the 5' RACE reads with MiXCR, giving one entry per CDR3 protein. The table lists around 110,000 distinct CDR3 sequences, 12% of them singletons. The material sequenced was PBMCs, taken at follow-up. The source of these receptors is a male donor with early-stage non-small cell lung cancer. The CDR3 runs from the conserved cysteine through the conserved F or W. D genes are given only for firm matches. Clone size, where shown, is once, few, many, or a class for clones that have expanded.

v_gene,abundance,d_gene,j_gene,CDR3nt,CDR3aa
TRBV20-1,NA,NA,TRBJ2-3,TGCAGTGCTAGGGGCGAGAGTAGAGCGCAGTATTTT,CSARGESRAQYF
TRBV5-4,few,TRBD1,TRBJ2-7,TGTGCCAGCAGACCCCGGGACAGGGGCTCCTACGAGCAGTACTTC,CASRPRDRGSYEQYF
TRBV6-2/TRBV6-3,many,NA,TRBJ1-2,TGTGCCAGCACAGGGGTTAACAGTAACTATGGCTACACCTTC,CASTGVNSNYGYTF
TRBV18,NA,TRBD1,TRBJ1-1,TGTGCCAGCTCACCAGGGGACAGAGAAGCTTTCTTT,CASSPGDREAFF
TRBV14,many,NA,TRBJ1-1,TGTGCCAGCAGCCAAGAACTGAACACTGAAGCTTTCTTT,CASSQELNTEAFF
TRBV6-5,many,NA,TRBJ2-7,TGTGCCAGCAGTTACCGGCGCCAGGGAGGCGACGAGCAGTACTTC,CASSYRRQGGDEQYF
TRBV7-2,NA,NA,TRBJ2-2,TGTGCCAGCAGCCCCAGGAGGGAGCTGTTTTTT,CASSPRRELFF
TRBV30,NA,NA,TRBJ1-4,TGTGCCTGGAGTGGGACGCCGATAGAAGGGAAACTGTTTTTT,CAWSGTPIEGKLFF
TRBV28,NA,NA,TRBJ1-1,TGTGCCAGCAGTTTACCAGGGAGGAAGAACACTGAAGCTTTCTTT,CASSLPGRKNTEAFF
TRBV3-1,many,TRBD1,TRBJ1-5,TGTGCCAGCAGCGAAACAGGGGCGGGCAATCAGCCCCAGCATTTT,CASSETGAGNQPQHF
TRBV4-1,NA,NA,TRBJ1-6,TGCGCCAGCAGCCAAGTAGAAAGCCAGGCGAATTCACCCCTCCACTTT,CASSQVESQANSPLHF
TRBV6-5,NA,TRBD1,TRBJ1-1,TGTGCCAGCAGATCCAACAGGGGAGGCGAAGCTTTCTTT,CASRSNRGGEAFF
TRBV28,few,NA,TRBJ2-3,TGTGCCAGCAGTTTAGGAGACAGGTCGGGTTGGGGGTATTTT,CASSLGDRSGWGYF
TRBV28,few,NA,TRBJ2-2,TGTGCCAGCACCTGGCCGGCGGCAGGGACCGGGGAGCTGTTTTTT,CASTWPAAGTGELFF
TRBV6-1,few,NA,TRBJ1-3,TGTGCCAGCAGTGTTGGAGGAACTGGAAACACCATATATTTT,CASSVGGTGNTIYF
TRBV6-6,NA,NA,TRBJ1-5,TGTGCCAGCAGCCCCGAGGGGGGGCTAGGTCAGCCCCAGCATTTT,CASSPEGGLGQPQHF
TRBV24-1,few,TRBD1,TRBJ2-1,TGTGCCACCAGTGATACAGGGGGCGTAGGTTACAATGAGCAGTTCTTC,CATSDTGGVGYNEQFF
TRBV5-1,few,TRBD1,TRBJ2-1,TGCGCCAGCAATAGGGGGCAGGGATACAATGAGCAGTTCTTC,CASNRGQGYNEQFF
TRBV6-2/TRBV6-3,many,NA,TRBJ2-5,TGTGCCAGCAGTTACTACCGCGAGACCCAGTACTTC,CASSYYRETQYF
TRBV20-1,many,NA,TRBJ1-6,TGCAGTGCTAGAGATATGGGTAATTCACCCCTCCACTTT,CSARDMGNSPLHF
TRBV20-1,many,NA,TRBJ1-1,TGCAGTGCTGGAGGGGGGGTCACTGAAGCTTTCTTT,CSAGGGVTEAFF
TRBV28,NA,NA,TRBJ1-1,TGTGCCAGCAGTTTGGGCCACATGAACACTGAAGCTTTCTTT,CASSLGHMNTEAFF
TRBV7-9,NA,TRBD1,TRBJ2-2,TGTGCCAGCAGGAGACAGGGCGACGGCGGGGAGCTGTTTTTT,CASRRQGDGGELFF
TRBV3-1,few,NA,TRBJ1-6,TGTGCCAGCGTCCCGGCAGGAGGGTCACCCCTCCACTTT,CASVPAGGSPLHF